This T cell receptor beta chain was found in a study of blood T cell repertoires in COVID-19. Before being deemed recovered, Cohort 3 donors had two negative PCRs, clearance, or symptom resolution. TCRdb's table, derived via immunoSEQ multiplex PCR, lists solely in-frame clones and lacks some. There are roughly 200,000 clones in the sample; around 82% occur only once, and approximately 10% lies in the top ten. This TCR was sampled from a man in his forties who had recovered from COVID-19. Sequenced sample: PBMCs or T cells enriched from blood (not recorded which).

CDR3 sequence (DNA): TGTGCCATCAGTGAGGGGCAGGGGAGTTTCGCTGAAGCTTTCTTT. It codes for CAISEGQGSFAEAFF. The chain links TRBV10-3 to TRBJ1-1; TRBD1 is a possible D gene (6 bases). The CDR3 has 15 residues. Germline-derived CDR1 and CDR2 are ENHRY and SYGVKD. V was clipped by 2 bases and J by 6 bases, with 16 bases between them.